The 19 T cell receptor beta chains reported below all come from one sample, sequenced in a study of response to subunit inactivated influenza vaccine. TCRdb passed the RT-PCR reads through MiXCR, listing each CDR3 protein once. The sample records around 580,000 distinct CDR3 sequences, approximately 12% being singletons. This material consisted of PBMCs from blood, taken on the day of vaccination. These receptors were taken from a man aged 50 or older who received an inactivated influenza vaccine.

This clonotype appeared a few times. The chain links TRBV7-2 to TRBJ2-3; D call uncertain. This CDR3 has 13 amino acids. Trimming took off 1 base at V and 8 bases at J, with 10 bases between the two ends. Germline CDR1 reads SGHTA; CDR2 reads FQGNSA. This CDR3 reads CASSLDREGTQYF. CDR3 in DNA: TGTGCCAGCAGCTTAGATAGGGAAGGTACGCAGTATTTT.

In its sample, this clonotype was seen a few times. This chain connects TRBV7-8 to TRBJ2-6; D unclear. From germline, CDR1 is SGHVS and CDR2 FQNEAQ. This CDR3 region has 17 residues. The ends were cut back, 1 base at V and 0 bases at J, with 10 bases in the middle. CDR3 coding DNA: TGTGCCAGCAGCTTAGGACTGTTGACCTCTGGGGCCAACGTCCTGACTTTC. Protein product: CASSLGLLTSGANVLTF.

The chain links TRBV7-9 to TRBJ1-4; D is uncertain. Germline V gene sequence: CDR1 SEHNR, CDR2 FQNEAQ (reference sequence). This CDR3 spans 13 amino acids. The ends were cut back, 4 bases at V and 5 bases at J, with 8 bases in the middle. The CDR3 here is CASSSQKNEKLFF. In DNA form, the CDR3 reads TGTGCCAGCAGCTCACAGAAGAATGAAAAACTGTTTTTT.

This clonotype was observed a few times. The chain links TRBV9 to TRBJ2-7; 7 nucleotides align to TRBD1. The V and J ends lost 3 bases and 4 bases, in that order; junction bases with no gene match: 7. This CDR3 region has 14 residues. CDR1 and CDR2 (germline): SGDLS, YYNGEE. CDR3 DNA: TGTGCCAGCAGCGCACGGGACAGACTATACGAGCAGTACTTC. Translated, it gives CASSARDRLYEQYF.

This sequence joins TRBV6-2 or TRBV6-3 and TRBJ2-7, with 9 bases lining up with TRBD1. The trim removed 6 bases at V and 6 bases at J, leaving 12 bases unmatched. The CDR3 runs 15 residues. CDR1 is MNHEY and CDR2 is SVGEGT in the germline V gene. In DNA, the CDR3 is TGTGCCAGCAGCTACCGGGGACAGGGAATGGGCGAGCAGTACTTC. Translating gives CASSYRGQGMGEQYF.

This clonotype was counted at least ten times. Compared with germline, one end of the junction differs, possibly owing to a read error. The chain combines TRBV20-1 with TRBJ2-2; perhaps D is TRBD1 or TRBD2 (5 bases each). Germline loops: CDR1 DFQATT, CDR2 SNEGSKA (reference sequence). The CDR3 consists of 12 residues. The CDR3 sequence: CSARGVTGELFF. The CDR3 DNA reads TGCAGTGCAAGAGGGGTCACCGGGGAGCTGTTTTTT.

This clonotype appeared once. The chain carries TRBV21-1 and TRBJ2-2. TRBV21-1 is given as a pseudogene. The CDR3 contains 14 residues. The CDR3 nucleotides are TGTGCCAGCAGCAACAGGCAGGTGACCGGGGAGCTGTTTTTT. Protein product: CASSNRQVTGELFF.

V is TRBV20-1 and J is TRBJ2-1; 9 bases agree with TRBD2. From germline, CDR1 is DFQATT and CDR2 SNEGSKA (reference sequence). Germline trimming cut 5 bases from V and 0 bases from J; bases unmatched to any gene: 14. The CDR3 is 18 residues long. CDR3 region: CSARKGSGSYRSYNEQFF. For the CDR3, the DNA is TGCAGTGCTCGAAAGGGTAGCGGGAGTTACCGCTCCTACAATGAGCAGTTCTTC.

In its sample, this clonotype was seen many times. This chain uses TRBV4-3 with TRBJ2-3, with 10 bases that match TRBD2. Germline CDR1 reads LGHNA; CDR2 reads YSLEER. The CDR3 sequence is 19 residues long. The V gene end was trimmed by 0 bases and the J gene end by 0 bases; junction bases not matched to a gene: 9. The CDR3 DNA reads TGCGCCAGCAGCCAAGACTTGTACCGAGCGGGAGGGAGCACAGATACGCAGTATTTT. Encoded protein: CASSQDLYRAGGSTDTQYF.

V and J are TRBV7-2 and TRBJ2-7; 7 bases are shared with TRBD1. The V gene's germline CDR1 is SGHTA and CDR2 FQGNSA. The junction had 6 bases not matched to a gene; V was cut back by 1 base and J by 3 bases. This CDR3 comprises 15 residues. CDR3 sequence (DNA): TGTGCCAGCAGCTTAGGAGGGGGCGCTTACTACGAGCAGTACTTC. Encoded protein: CASSLGGGAYYEQYF.

In its sample, this clonotype was seen many times. The V gene is TRBV5-1, the J gene TRBJ2-2, with 12 bases identical to TRBD2. Germline V gives CDR1 SGHRS, CDR2 YFSETQ. The V gene end was trimmed by 6 bases and the J gene end by 0 bases; junction bases not matched to a gene: 6. CDR3 length equals 17 residues. The CDR3 sequence: CASTSLAGGANTGELFF. CDR3 in DNA: TGCGCCAGCACATCACTAGCGGGGGGCGCGAACACCGGGGAGCTGTTTTTT.

This chain joins TRBV7-9 and TRBJ2-3; tentatively, D is TRBD1 (6 bases). The CDR3 contains 16 residues. The V end was cut by 0 bases, the J end by 8 bases, with 18 bases between. Germline assignment: CDR1 SEHNR and CDR2 FQNEAQ (reference sequence). CDR3 residues: CASSLAAGAIAGTQYF. CDR3 coding DNA: TGTGCCAGCAGCTTAGCAGCAGGGGCGATCGCAGGTACGCAGTATTTT. The full variable domain, its missing parts supplied by reference TRBV7-9 and TRBJ2-3, is DTGVSQNPRHKITKRGQNVTFRCDPISEHNRLYWYRQTLGQGPEFLTYFQNEAQLEKSRLLSDRFSAERPKGSFSTLEIQRTEQGDSAMYLCASSLAAGAIAGTQYFGPGTRLTVL.

The V and J genes are TRBV7-2 and TRBJ2-7, with D tentatively TRBD1 or TRBD2 (5 bases each). The CDR3 runs 14 residues. The V gene's germline CDR1 is SGHTA and CDR2 FQGNSA. V was clipped by 1 base and J by 6 bases, with 13 bases between them. The CDR3 protein is CASSLVGASSEQYF. CDR3 nucleotides: TGTGCCAGCAGCTTAGTTGGGGCTAGCAGCGAGCAGTACTTC.

The table lists this clonotype with many counts. For the CDR3, the DNA is TGTGCCAGCAGTTCCCGACAGGGGAGGACTGAAGCTTTCTTT. Translated, it gives CASSSRQGRTEAFF. The chain uses TRBV6-2 or TRBV6-3 and TRBJ1-1; 8 bases are shared with TRBD1. Germline CDR1 and CDR2: MNHEY and SVGEGT. Trimming removed 4 bases from V and 5 bases from J; junction bases left unmatched: 6. The CDR3 spans 14 residues.

This clonotype was seen at least ten times. This sequence joins TRBV5-5 and TRBJ1-1; 7 nucleotides agree with TRBD1. Trimming took 2 bases from V and 1 from J; bases not matched to a gene: 5. CDR1 and CDR2 from the germline V gene are SGHKS and YYEKEE (reference sequence). There are 15 residues in the CDR3. The CDR3 is CASSFRQGGNTEAFF. Here the CDR3 DNA reads TGTGCCAGCAGCTTTCGACAGGGTGGGAACACTGAAGCTTTCTTT.

This clonotype was picked up many times. This sequence joins TRBV28 and TRBJ1-1, with TRBD1 identical over 10 bases. V was clipped by 10 bases and J by 4 bases; unmatched bases: 3. The CDR3 covers 12 residues. Germline V lookup: CDR1 MDHEN, CDR2 SYDVKM. Here the CDR3 reads CAIWDRGTEAFF. CDR3 coding DNA: TGTGCCATCTGGGACAGGGGCACTGAAGCTTTCTTT. The full variable domain, with the rest looked up from reference TRBV28 and TRBJ1-1, is DVKVTQSSRYLVKRTGEKVFLECVQDMDHENMFWYRQDPGLGLRLIYFSYDVKMKEKGDIPEGYSVSREKKERFSLILESASTNQTSMYLCAIWDRGTEAFFGQGTRLTVV.

The chain is built from TRBV12-3 or TRBV12-4 and TRBJ1-1; D gene ambiguous. V was shortened by 3 bases and J by 11 bases, with 10 bases between the two germline ends. This CDR3 spans 11 amino acids. DNA for the CDR3: TGTGCCAGCAGTTTGGGAGGAGGGGCTTTCTTT. This codes for CASSLGGGAFF.

This clonotype was counted between two and nine times. The chain carries TRBV28 and TRBJ1-1; D not resolved. This CDR3 is 14 amino acids long. Germline-derived CDR1 and CDR2 are MDHEN and SYDVKM. With 6 bases removed from V and 10 bases from J, the gap between germline ends came to 21 bases. The CDR3 is CASSPPRADGAAFF. In DNA form, the CDR3 reads TGTGCCAGCAGCCCCCCCCGGGCAGATGGTGCAGCTTTCTTT.

This clonotype came up a few times. This chain links TRBV5-1 with TRBJ2-5; D not certain. The CDR3 runs 14 residues. V was cut by 1 base and J by 2 bases, with 9 bases left in between. Germline loops: CDR1 SGHRS, CDR2 YFSETQ. The CDR3 protein is CASSLMDGQETQYF. The CDR3 coding sequence is TGCGCCAGCAGCTTGATGGACGGGCAAGAGACCCAGTACTTC.